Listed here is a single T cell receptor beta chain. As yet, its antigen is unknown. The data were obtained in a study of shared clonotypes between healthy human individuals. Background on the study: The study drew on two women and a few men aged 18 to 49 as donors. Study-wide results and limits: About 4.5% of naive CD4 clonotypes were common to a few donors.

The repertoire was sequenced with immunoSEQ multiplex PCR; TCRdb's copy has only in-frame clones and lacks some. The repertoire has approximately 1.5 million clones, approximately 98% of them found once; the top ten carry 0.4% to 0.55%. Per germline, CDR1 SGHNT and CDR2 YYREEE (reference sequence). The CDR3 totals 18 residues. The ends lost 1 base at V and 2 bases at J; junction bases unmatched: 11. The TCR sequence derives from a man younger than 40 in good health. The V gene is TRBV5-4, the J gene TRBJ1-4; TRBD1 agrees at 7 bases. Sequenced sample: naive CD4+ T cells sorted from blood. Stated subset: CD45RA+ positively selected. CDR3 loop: CASSLRTGGGPTNEKLFF. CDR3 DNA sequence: TGTGCCAGCAGCTTGAGGACAGGCGGTGGTCCTACTAATGAAAAACTGTTTTTT.